The 5 T cell receptor beta chains reported below all come from one sample, sequenced in a study of blood T cells in healthy people across ages. Primers used in a second PCR of roughly 6 to 11 cycles were a sample-barcoded 5' primer and a J-beta primer mix. MiXCR, applied by TCRdb to the 5' RACE reads, yields one record per CDR3 protein. The table lists 1.8 million or so distinct CDR3 sequences, about 39% of them singletons. The sample taken for sequencing was blood. The receptor source for this set is a human donor in good health.

In its sample, this clonotype was seen a few times. The rearrangement links TRBV20-1 to TRBJ1-6; 8 nucleotides match TRBD1. The V gene's germline CDR1 is DFQATT and CDR2 SNEGSKA (reference sequence). There are 13 residues in the CDR3. Trimming removed 3 bases from V and 10 bases from J; junction bases left unmatched: 5. This chain's CDR3 is CSARGQEGSPLHF. The CDR3 DNA reads as TGCAGTGCTAGGGGACAGGAGGGATCACCCCTCCACTTT.

In this sample, this clonotype turned up a few times. This sequence joins TRBV12-3 or TRBV12-4 and TRBJ1-2, with a possible D match to TRBD1 (6 bases). Trimming removed 8 bases at V and 8 bases at J, with 21 bases between. This CDR3 is built from 14 residues. CDR3 residues: CASRFGGQVEGYTF. CDR3 nucleotide sequence: TGTGCCAGCCGCTTTGGGGGCCAGGTGGAAGGCTACACCTTC.

The chain recombines TRBV7-3 with TRBJ2-5, with 11 bases lining up with TRBD2. The CDR3 spans 15 residues. Germline V gene sequence: CDR1 SGHTA, CDR2 FQGTGA. J gave up 5 bases and V 5 bases, and 7 bases lay outside the gene matches. This chain's CDR3 is CASSNLAGGPETQYF. The CDR3 DNA reads as TGTGCCAGCAGCAATCTAGCGGGGGGCCCTGAGACCCAGTACTTC.

For this clonotype: A much larger clone differs by one base, so this may be a read error. This chain uses TRBV6-6 with TRBJ2-7, with TRBD1 identical over 7 bases. Per the germline V gene, CDR1 is MNHNY and CDR2 is SVGAGI (reference sequence). The CDR3 runs to 13 residues. DNA of the CDR3: TGTGCCGGCAGTACGGGACAGTCCTACGAGCAGTACTTC. The encoded protein is CAGSTGQSYEQYF.

This clonotype was counted a few times. The genes are TRBV27 and TRBJ1-1; D perhaps matches TRBD1 (5 bases). The CDR3 contains 15 residues. V lost 3 bases to trimming and J lost 7 bases, with 18 bases between them. Germline-derived CDR1 and CDR2 are MNHEY and SMNVEV (reference sequence). As DNA, the CDR3 is TGTGCCAGCAGTTTGGGACCTCTAGAAGGCGATGAAGCTTTCTTT. It codes for CASSLGPLEGDEAFF.